These 32 T cell receptor beta chains came from one sample sequenced in a study of cytomegalovirus exposure and HLA in healthy donors. Vbeta (60) and Jbeta (13) primers were used in the PCR. Method: immunoSEQ multiplex PCR; TCRdb's copy keeps in-frame clones and lacks some. The repertoire table contains roughly 80,000 clones. Sequenced input: PBMCs. These receptors all come from a girl aged 10 to 17 in good health and CMV-seropositive.

This sequence joins TRBV10-2 and TRBJ1-2; D not certain. The germline V gene encodes CDR1 WSHSY and CDR2 SAAADI. V lost 2 bases to trimming and J lost 3 bases, with 13 bases between them. The CDR3 contains 15 residues. CDR3 amino acids: CASSERAGADYGYTF. CDR3 nucleotide sequence: TGCGCCAGCAGTGAGCGAGCGGGAGCGGACTATGGCTACACCTTC.

This chain uses TRBV23-1 with TRBJ1-1; no definite D call. TRBV23-1 is treated as an ORF (open reading frame) with a function not yet certain. The V gene lost 2 bases and the J gene lost 0 bases, with 4 bases spanning the gap. The CDR3 loop spans 13 amino acids. The CDR3 loop is CASSQEMNTEAFF. The CDR3 coding sequence is TGCGCCAGCAGTCAAGAGATGAACACTGAAGCTTTCTTT.

The rearrangement joins TRBV5-5 to TRBJ1-2; D unclear. The V end was cut by 3 bases, the J end by 5 bases, with 14 bases between. Looked up from germline, CDR1 is SGHKS and CDR2 is YYEKEE (reference sequence). This CDR3 is 14 amino acids long. The DNA for the CDR3 is TGTGCCAGCAGCTCCCCGAGGGCGCAGTATGGCTACACCTTC. Its translation is CASSSPRAQYGYTF.

The chain couples TRBV7-9 to TRBJ1-1; a weak D match, TRBD1 (6 bases). This CDR3 is built from 14 residues. The V gene's germline CDR1 is SEHNR and CDR2 FQNEAQ (reference sequence). V shed 5 bases and J shed 6 bases, with 16 bases lying between them. The CDR3: CASSPPRTASEAFF. The CDR3 DNA follows: TGTGCCAGCAGCCCCCCCCGGACAGCCTCTGAAGCTTTCTTT.

V and J are TRBV14 and TRBJ2-5; 9 bases line up with TRBD1. V shed 4 bases and J 5 bases; nucleotides not matched to a gene: 8. The CDR3 extends over 15 amino acids. The V gene's germline CDR1 is SGHDN and CDR2 FVKESK. CDR3 coding DNA: TGTGCCAGCAGCCCAACCGGGACAGGGCTTGAGACCCAGTACTTC. This sequence encodes CASSPTGTGLETQYF.

This chain links TRBV5-4 with TRBJ1-1, with 7 bases matching TRBD1. Per the germline V gene, CDR1 is SGHNT and CDR2 is YYREEE (reference sequence). V dropped 5 bases and J dropped 11; count of bases not matched to a gene: 15. The CDR3 contains 14 residues. CDR3 loop: CASRVGGTGEWAFF. CDR3 in DNA: TGTGCCAGCAGAGTGGGGGGTACAGGGGAGTGGGCTTTCTTT.

V gene TRBV7-9 combines with J gene TRBJ1-2; unclear D gene. Germline V gene data show CDR1 as SEHNR and CDR2 as FQNEAQ (reference sequence). The CDR3 has 13 amino acids. Trimming took 0 bases from V and 8 from J, leaving 10 bases between them. CDR3 coding DNA: TGTGCCAGCAGCTTAGCTACGGGGTTAGGCTACACCTTC. Residues: CASSLATGLGYTF.

V and J are TRBV9 and TRBJ1-1; D gene ambiguous. This CDR3 region has 13 residues. The germline V gene encodes CDR1 SGDLS and CDR2 YYNGEE. The germline V and J ends were trimmed by 3 bases and 1 base, with 7 bases remaining between them. In DNA form, the CDR3 reads TGTGCCAGCAGCGCGGGGTGGAACACTGAAGCTTTCTTT. It is translated as CASSAGWNTEAFF.

The chain joins TRBV6-4 to TRBJ1-1; weak D call: TRBD1 (6 bases). This CDR3 region has 15 residues. Trimming removed 6 bases at V and 7 bases at J, with 21 bases between. Germline lookup yields CDR1 MRHNA and CDR2 SNTAGT. CDR3 region: CASSAGEQGRDEAFF. The CDR3 coding sequence is TGTGCCAGCAGCGCAGGAGAACAGGGCAGGGATGAAGCTTTCTTT.

Regarding this clone: One junction end does not reproduce the germline sequence, and a read error may be involved. The V and J genes are TRBV7-6 and TRBJ2-3, with 11 nucleotides matching TRBD2. CDR1 SGHVS and CDR2 FNYEAQ come from the germline V gene. CDR3 length: 15 residues. The CDR3 DNA follows: TGTGCCAGCAGCGTAGCGGGGGGGCTCACAGATACGCAGTATTTT. It is translated as CASSVAGGLTDTQYF.

The chain carries TRBV5-1 and TRBJ2-3, with D unclear. The V end lost 4 bases, the J end lost 4 bases, and 16 bases lay between the germline ends. CDR1 is SGHRS and CDR2 is YFSETQ in the germline V gene. The CDR3 totals 15 residues. CDR3 coding DNA: TGCGCCAGCAGCGTCCAGCGAAAAACCGCAGATACGCAGTATTTT. This sequence encodes CASSVQRKTADTQYF. The full variable domain, with the rest looked up from reference TRBV5-1 and TRBJ2-3, is KAGVTQTPRYLIKTRGQQVTLSCSPISGHRSVSWYQQTPGQGLQFLFEYFSETQRNKGNFPGRFSGRQFSNSRSEMNVSTLELGDSALYLCASSVQRKTADTQYFGPGTRLTVL.

The chain has TRBV19 and TRBJ2-1; weak D call: TRBD1 (6 bases). Germline-derived CDR1 and CDR2 are LNHDA and SQIVND (reference sequence). The length of the CDR3 is 15 residues. Trimming cost V 7 bases and J 3 bases, with 16 bases left between them. For the CDR3, the DNA is TGTGCCAGTACCCCACACGGGACAAACTACAATGAGCAGTTCTTC. It codes for CASTPHGTNYNEQFF. Together with reference TRBV19 and TRBJ2-1, the CDR3 gives the full variable domain: DGGITQSPKYLFRKEGQNVTLSCEQNLNHDAMYWYRQDPGQGLRLIYYSQIVNDFQKGDIAEGYSVSREKKESFPLTVTSAQKNPTAFYLCASTPHGTNYNEQFFGPGTRLTVL.

V and J are TRBV7-9 and TRBJ1-4, with a possible D match to TRBD1 (5 bases). This CDR3 contains 16 residues. Trimming took 4 bases from V and 5 from J, leaving 17 bases between them. From germline, CDR1 is SEHNR and CDR2 FQNEAQ (reference sequence). The CDR3 DNA sequence: TGTGCCAGCAGCTCCGCAGGGCCCCGTTTAAATGAAAAACTGTTTTTT. This gives the protein CASSSAGPRLNEKLFF.

The genes are TRBV28 and TRBJ2-7; D is possibly TRBD1 (5 bases). The CDR3 is 12 amino acids. Looked up from germline, CDR1 is MDHEN and CDR2 is SYDVKM. V was trimmed by 1 base and J by 12 bases, leaving 13 bases between them. DNA for the CDR3: TGTGCCAGCAGTTTATCCAGGGTCCCGCGGTACGTC. The encoded protein is CASSLSRVPRYV.

This chain uses TRBV7-9 with TRBJ1-1; 9 bases agree with TRBD1. The CDR3 spans 15 residues. J lost 4 bases, V lost 7 bases, and 10 bases had no gene match. The germline gives CDR1 SEHNR, CDR2 FQNEAQ (reference sequence). The CDR3 sequence: CASTVQGARGTEAFF. CDR3 coding DNA: TGTGCCAGCACCGTACAGGGGGCGCGTGGCACTGAAGCTTTCTTT.

V gene TRBV7-9 combines with J gene TRBJ1-2; D unclear. This CDR3 is built from 12 residues. Per germline, CDR1 SEHNR and CDR2 FQNEAQ (reference sequence). With 6 bases removed from V and 2 bases from J, the gap between germline ends came to 7 bases. CDR3 in DNA: TGTGCCAGCAGAGAGATGAACTATGGCTACACCTTC. This sequence encodes CASREMNYGYTF.

J is TRBJ2-7 and V is TRBV18; the D gene is possibly TRBD1 (6 bases). Trimming removed 6 bases from V and 2 bases from J, with 17 bases in between. Germline CDR1 reads KGHSH; CDR2 reads LQKENI. CDR3 length: 15 amino acids. Here the CDR3 reads CASSQRGGGAYEQYF. The CDR3 nucleotides read TGTGCCAGCTCTCAGAGGGGTGGGGGCGCCTACGAGCAGTACTTC.

The CDR3 spells CASSFSSGVGELFF. In DNA form, the CDR3 reads TGTGCCAGCAGCTTTTCTAGCGGGGTCGGGGAGCTGTTTTTT. J is TRBJ2-2 and V is TRBV11-2; 9 bases line up with TRBD2. CDR1 and CDR2 from the germline V gene are SGHAT and FQNNGV. V lost 3 bases and J lost 7; bases outside the gene matches: 3. The CDR3 totals 14 residues.

The gene calls are TRBV28 and TRBJ1-2; 7 bases agree with TRBD1. The trim removed 7 bases at V and 3 bases at J, leaving 2 bases unmatched. The CDR3 covers 12 residues. Germline lookup yields CDR1 MDHEN and CDR2 SYDVKM. CDR3 protein: CASKGTDYGYTF. CDR3 bases: TGTGCCAGCAAGGGGACAGACTATGGCTACACCTTC.

In DNA, the CDR3 is TGTGCCAGCAGCTTAGGTCCCTGGCCTGAAGCTTTCTTT. The encoded protein is CASSLGPWPEAFF. The rearrangement joins TRBV7-9 to TRBJ1-1; D unresolved. CDR1 SEHNR and CDR2 FQNEAQ come from the germline V gene (reference sequence). Trimming removed 1 base from V and 6 bases from J, with 9 bases in between. The CDR3 is 13 residues long.

This sequence joins TRBV4-3 and TRBJ1-1; 8 nucleotides match TRBD1. Per germline, CDR1 LGHNA and CDR2 YSLEER. This CDR3 is built from 13 residues. Unmatched junction bases numbered 3, after V lost 3 bases and J lost 6 bases. The CDR3 DNA follows: TGCGCCAGCAGCCAGGACAGGGACGCTGAAGCTTTCTTT. This encodes CASSQDRDAEAFF.

The V gene is TRBV6-5, the J gene TRBJ1-4; 7 bases match TRBD1. This CDR3 spans 13 amino acids. Per germline, CDR1 MNHEY and CDR2 SVGAGI. V lost 10 bases, J lost 7 bases, and 9 bases stayed unmatched. CDR3: CATLDRVGEKLFF. CDR3 nucleotide sequence: TGTGCCACCCTCGACAGGGTCGGTGAAAAACTGTTTTTT.

V usage is TRBV19 and J usage is TRBJ2-1; D remains ambiguous. V gave up 1 base and J gave up 9 bases, with 10 bases separating them. The CDR3 runs to 13 residues. Germline CDR1 is LNHDA and CDR2 is SQIVND (reference sequence). The CDR3 bases are TGTGCCAGTAGTATAGGCGGCCCTTCTGAGCAGTTCTTC. Protein sequence: CASSIGGPSEQFF.

The chain employs TRBV7-2 and TRBJ1-6; D is uncertain. CDR3 size: 12 residues. The germline CDR1 and CDR2 sequences are SGHTA and FQGNSA. V was clipped by 4 bases and J by 7 bases, with 5 bases between them. Written as DNA, the CDR3 is TGTGCCAGCAGCTCCCTCAATTCACCCCTCCACTTT. Its protein product is CASSSLNSPLHF.

The rearrangement joins TRBV6-5 to TRBJ2-7; the match to TRBD1 covers 8 bases. The ends lost 2 bases at V and 2 bases at J; junction bases unmatched: 5. The CDR3 is 15 amino acids. Germline CDR1 is MNHEY and CDR2 is SVGAGI. In DNA form, the CDR3 reads TGTGCCAGCAGTTACGGACAGGGTACCGCCTACGAGCAGTACGTC. Its translation is CASSYGQGTAYEQYV.

The chain couples TRBV6-1 to TRBJ2-3; 9 nucleotides match TRBD1. J was trimmed by 6 bases and V by 3 bases; bases with no gene match: 4. CDR1 and CDR2 (germline): MNHNS, SASEGT. CDR3 length: 14 residues. The CDR3 nucleotides are TGTGCCAGCAGTGAGACAGGGGGTCCGGATACGCAGTATTTT. Amino acid sequence: CASSETGGPDTQYF.

The CDR3 sequence is CASSEGDWGPLRNYGYTF. CDR3 coding DNA: TGTGCCAGCAGTGAAGGGGATTGGGGGCCACTAAGAAACTATGGCTACACCTTC. This chain joins TRBV6-1 and TRBJ1-2; D is possibly TRBD1 (6 bases). The CDR3 has 18 residues. Per germline, CDR1 MNHNS and CDR2 SASEGT. The V end was cut by 1 base, the J end by 2 bases, with 20 bases between.

The chain uses TRBV5-6 and TRBJ2-5; D remains ambiguous. The V gene's germline CDR1 is SGHDT and CDR2 YYEEEE. V lost 2 bases and J 3 bases, leaving 14 bases between the germline ends. The CDR3 spans 15 residues. DNA for the CDR3: TGTGCCAGCAGCTTTACCCAGGCCCCTAAAGAGACCCAGTACTTC. Its translation is CASSFTQAPKETQYF.

The V call is TRBV19, the J call TRBJ2-1; D is possibly TRBD2 (8 bases). Germline V gene sequence: CDR1 LNHDA, CDR2 SQIVND (reference sequence). The CDR3 extends over 17 amino acids. The V end lost 5 bases, the J end lost 2 bases, and 19 bases lay between the germline ends. This CDR3 reads CASSSGGAGATYNEQFF. The CDR3 bases are TGTGCCAGTAGTTCAGGGGGAGCGGGGGCTACCTACAATGAGCAGTTCTTC. The full variable domain, its missing parts supplied by reference TRBV19 and TRBJ2-1, is DGGITQSPKYLFRKEGQNVTLSCEQNLNHDAMYWYRQDPGQGLRLIYYSQIVNDFQKGDIAEGYSVSREKKESFPLTVTSAQKNPTAFYLCASSSGGAGATYNEQFFGPGTRLTVL.

This chain connects TRBV28 to TRBJ1-5; 7 bases map to TRBD1. The ends lost 6 bases at V and 2 bases at J; junction bases unmatched: 4. This CDR3 comprises 14 residues. Germline CDR1 reads MDHEN; CDR2 reads SYDVKM. This chain's CDR3 is CASSRQGGNQPQHF. CDR3 bases: TGTGCCAGCAGCCGACAGGGAGGCAATCAGCCCCAGCATTTT.

The chain couples TRBV6-5 to TRBJ2-1; D perhaps matches TRBD1 (5 bases). The V end was cut by 4 bases, the J end by 9 bases, with 13 bases between. The V gene's germline CDR1 is MNHEY and CDR2 SVGAGI. The CDR3 covers 13 residues. The CDR3 is CASSFRESAEQFF. The CDR3 coding sequence is TGTGCCAGCAGTTTCAGGGAAAGCGCTGAGCAGTTCTTC.

This clone is medium-sized (0.01 to 0.1%) by frequency. The chain's CDR3 is CASSLTEQGPREKLFF. The CDR3, as DNA: TGTGCCAGCAGCTTAACCGAGCAGGGTCCTCGGGAAAAACTGTTTTTT. The chain recombines TRBV13 with TRBJ1-4; weak D call: TRBD1 (5 bases). The CDR3 extends over 16 amino acids. Trimming pared 2 bases from V and 8 bases from J, leaving 18 bases between. Germline CDR1 reads PRHDT; CDR2 reads FYEKMQ (reference sequence).